This is a list of T cell receptor beta chains from one sample in a study of shared clonotypes between healthy human individuals. Some clones are missing from TCRdb's copy, which holds only in-frame ones; the method was immunoSEQ multiplex PCR. The sample shows millions of clones, roughly 91% of them seen only once. The source material was naive CD8+ T cells from PBMCs. Receptors were obtained from a man aged 18 to 29 in good health. Some clones in this sample may be carry-over from other donors' samples. Each CDR3 is given with its conserved first and last residue. D genes are given only for firm matches. Size is stated for part of the rows, as once, few or many counts, or as a class when the clone is expanded.

size: once; D: .; V: TRBV27; J: TRBJ2-7; DNA: TGTGCCAGCAGCCCCGGGGGAAGTCGCGAGCAGTACTTC; CDR3: CASSPGGSREQYF
size: .; D: .; V: TRBV19; J: TRBJ2-7; DNA: TGTGCCAGTAAGGAGAGGAGGGGCGAGCAGTACTTC; CDR3: CASKERRGEQYF
size: .; D: .; V: TRBV9; J: TRBJ2-5; DNA: TGTGCCAGCAGCGTAGGAGACTTACAAGAGACCCAGTACTTC; CDR3: CASSVGDLQETQYF
size: .; D: .; V: TRBV5-8; J: TRBJ2-7; DNA: TGTGCCAGCAGCCTGCGACGGTACGAGCAGTACTTC; CDR3: CASSLRRYEQYF
size: .; D: TRBD1; V: TRBV28; J: TRBJ1-2; DNA: TGTGCCAGCAGTCCCGACAGGGACTCATATGGCTACACCTTC; CDR3: CASSPDRDSYGYTF
size: .; D: .; V: TRBV29-1; J: TRBJ1-1; DNA: TGCAGCGTTGGGGCAGGGAGAATGAACACTGAAGCTTTCTTT; CDR3: CSVGAGRMNTEAFF
size: once; D: .; V: TRBV7-3; J: TRBJ2-7; DNA: TGTGCCAGCAGCTTAACCAGCGCCGACTCCTACGAGCAGTACTTC; CDR3: CASSLTSADSYEQYF
size: few; D: .; V: TRBV27; J: TRBJ2-7; DNA: TGTGCCAGCAGTTGGGGACGGAACTACGAGCAGTACTTC; CDR3: CASSWGRNYEQYF
size: .; D: .; V: TRBV10-3; J: TRBJ2-5; DNA: TGTGCCATCAGAGGGAATCTTGAGGAGACCCAGTACTTC; CDR3: CAIRGNLEETQYF
size: .; D: TRBD1; V: TRBV29-1; J: TRBJ2-1; DNA: TGCAGCGTTAAGACAGGGGTAGGGGAGCAGTTCTTC; CDR3: CSVKTGVGEQFF
size: .; D: .; V: TRBV7-9; J: TRBJ2-2; DNA: TGTGCCAGCAGCCCTTTCGGAAACACCGGGGAGCTGTTTTTT; CDR3: CASSPFGNTGELFF
size: .; D: .; V: TRBV4-1; J: TRBJ1-6; DNA: TGCGCCAGCAGCCAAGATTCCAGGGGACCATTTAATTCACCCCTCCACTTT; CDR3: CASSQDSRGPFNSPLHF
size: once; D: .; V: TRBV7-2; J: TRBJ2-7; DNA: TGTGCCAGCAGCTTATGGGGGCCGGCCTACGAGCAGTACTTC; CDR3: CASSLWGPAYEQYF
size: .; D: .; V: TRBV6-5; J: TRBJ2-2; DNA: TGTGCCAGCAGTTACGGGAGCGGCGGGGAGCTGTTTTTT; CDR3: CASSYGSGGELFF
size: .; D: .; V: TRBV7-8; J: TRBJ2-1; DNA: TGTGCCAGCAGCCCCTATTATACAGGCCTCTACAATGAGCAGTTCTTC; CDR3: CASSPYYTGLYNEQFF
size: once; D: .; V: TRBV4-3; J: TRBJ1-3; DNA: TGCGCCAGCAGCCAGGAAGGGCTATTTGACACCATATATTTT; CDR3: CASSQEGLFDTIYF
size: .; D: .; V: TRBV19; J: TRBJ2-5; DNA: TGTGCCAGTAGTATAGATCTCGGCGAATCGGTCGGGACCCAGTACTTC; CDR3: CASSIDLGESVGTQYF
size: .; D: TRBD2; V: TRBV11-2; J: TRBJ2-7; DNA: TGTGCCAGCAGCCCAGCCCTAGCGGGAGGTTACGAGCAGTACTTC; CDR3: CASSPALAGGYEQYF
size: .; D: .; V: TRBV6-1; J: TRBJ1-1; DNA: TGTGCCAGCAGTGAAGGGCCGCGGAACACTGAAGCTTTCTTT; CDR3: CASSEGPRNTEAFF
size: .; D: TRBD1; V: TRBV6-6; J: TRBJ1-2; DNA: TGTGCCAGCAGTTTATACAGGGGAGGGGACTATGGCTACACCTTC; CDR3: CASSLYRGGDYGYTF
size: .; D: TRBD2; V: TRBV9; J: TRBJ2-7; DNA: TGTGCCAGCAGCATTAGCGGGGCCTCCTACGAGCAGTACTTC; CDR3: CASSISGASYEQYF
size: .; D: TRBD1; V: TRBV7-8; J: TRBJ2-7; DNA: TGTGCCAGCACCGAAGACAGGGGTGCCTACGAGCAGTACTTC; CDR3: CASTEDRGAYEQYF
size: .; D: TRBD1; V: TRBV7-3; J: TRBJ2-2; DNA: TGTGCCAGCCGGGACGGGACAGGCACCGGGGAGCTGTTTTTT; CDR3: CASRDGTGTGELFF
size: .; D: TRBD2; V: TRBV11-2; J: TRBJ2-3; DNA: TGTGCCAGCAGCTTGGATTGGACTAGCGGGAGGTTCACAGATACGCAGTATTTT; CDR3: CASSLDWTSGRFTDTQYF
size: .; D: .; V: TRBV27; J: TRBJ1-3; DNA: TGTGCCAGCAGTCTGACACCTTTCTCTGGAAACACCATATATTTT; CDR3: CASSLTPFSGNTIYF
size: .; D: .; V: TRBV5-1; J: TRBJ2-7; DNA: TGCGCCAGCGACCAAAGAACCGGGACACCTCCTTACGAGCAGTACTTC; CDR3: CASDQRTGTPPYEQYF
size: .; D: .; V: TRBV7-6; J: TRBJ1-1; DNA: TGTGCCAGCAGCTTAGAAAATATGACAGGCAACGCTGAAGCTTTCTTT; CDR3: CASSLENMTGNAEAFF
size: .; D: .; V: TRBV21-1; J: TRBJ1-4; DNA: TGTGCCAGCACCCAGTTCCCCGCGAATGAAAAACTGTTTTTT; CDR3: CASTQFPANEKLFF
size: .; D: .; V: TRBV7-3; J: TRBJ2-1; DNA: TGTGCCAGCAGCTTAGGTCCGGTGAATTCCTACAATGAGCAGTTCTTC; CDR3: CASSLGPVNSYNEQFF
size: few; D: .; V: TRBV2; J: TRBJ1-3; DNA: TGTGCCAGCAGTGAAACGCCAGAACCTGGAAACACCATATATTTT; CDR3: CASSETPEPGNTIYF
size: .; D: .; V: TRBV7-6; J: TRBJ1-3; DNA: TGTGCCAGCAGCCCTAGGCAGGGACGGAGCTCTGGAAACACCATATATTTT; CDR3: CASSPRQGRSSGNTIYF
size: .; D: .; V: TRBV27; J: TRBJ2-3; DNA: TGTGCCAGCTGCGCCCGGGGCACAGATACGCAGTATTTT; CDR3: CASCARGTDTQYF
size: .; D: .; V: TRBV13; J: TRBJ2-7; DNA: TGTGCCAGCAGCTTACAGGACAAGCGGGACGAGCAGTACTTC; CDR3: CASSLQDKRDEQYF
size: .; D: .; V: TRBV7-6; J: TRBJ1-5; DNA: TGTGCCAGCAGCCGGAACGGGAATCAGCCCCAGCATTTT; CDR3: CASSRNGNQPQHF
size: .; D: .; V: TRBV7-9; J: TRBJ2-7; DNA: TGTGCCAGCAGCGAAAAGCGAGGCATCCTGTACGAGCAGTACTTC; CDR3: CASSEKRGILYEQYF
size: .; D: TRBD1; V: TRBV7-9; J: TRBJ1-1; DNA: TGCGCCAGCAGCTTTAGCGGGACAGCGTGGTTAGCTTTCTTT; CDR3: CASSFSGTAWLAFF
size: .; D: TRBD2; V: TRBV7-3; J: TRBJ2-2; DNA: TGTGCCAGCAGCTTACTAGCGGGCGCAGCCACCGGGGAGCTGTTTTTT; CDR3: CASSLLAGAATGELFF
size: .; D: TRBD2; V: TRBV2; J: TRBJ2-1; DNA: TGTGCCAGCAGTGATGGGAGGGCCGAGCAGTTCTTC; CDR3: CASSDGRAEQFF
size: .; D: TRBD1; V: TRBV27; J: TRBJ2-7; DNA: TGTGCCAGCAGGAAGGACAGGGGCTTCTCCTACGAGCAGTACTTC; CDR3: CASRKDRGFSYEQYF
size: .; D: TRBD2; V: TRBV27; J: TRBJ2-7; DNA: TGTGCCAGCAGATCCTATGCCGGGACTAGCATACCCTACGAGCAGTACTTC; CDR3: CASRSYAGTSIPYEQYF
size: .; D: TRBD2; V: TRBV13; J: TRBJ2-1; DNA: TGTGCCAGCAGCTCAGTGAGCGGGAGAAACAATGAGCAGTTCTTC; CDR3: CASSSVSGRNNEQFF
size: .; D: TRBD1; V: TRBV7-2; J: TRBJ1-2; DNA: TGTGCCAGCAGCACTTCGACACAGGGGGGAATTTACTATGGCTACACCTTC; CDR3: CASSTSTQGGIYYGYTF
size: .; D: .; V: TRBV2; J: TRBJ2-7; DNA: TGTGCCAGCACCCCTAGCGTTATGAGCTCCTACGAGCAGTACTTC; CDR3: CASTPSVMSSYEQYF
size: .; D: .; V: TRBV28; J: TRBJ2-4; DNA: TGTGCCAGCAGTTTACCAATAAGGGGACTAGCCAAAAACATTCAGTACTTC; CDR3: CASSLPIRGLAKNIQYF
size: few; D: TRBD2; V: TRBV11-3; J: TRBJ2-7; DNA: TGTGCCAGCATCAATGTCCTAGCGGGACGAGTTACCTACGAGCAGTACTTC; CDR3: CASINVLAGRVTYEQYF
size: .; D: .; V: TRBV29-1; J: TRBJ2-7; DNA: TGCAGCGTTGAAGATCAAAAGGGCCGCTACGAGCAGTACTTC; CDR3: CSVEDQKGRYEQYF
size: .; D: TRBD1; V: TRBV11-2; J: TRBJ2-5; DNA: TGTGCCAGCAGCGGTGGGACAGGGGGCCGGCAAGAGACCCAGTACTTC; CDR3: CASSGGTGGRQETQYF
size: .; D: .; V: TRBV7-3; J: TRBJ2-7; DNA: TGTGCCAGCAGCCCCAGCCTTGGGGACGAGCAGTACTTC; CDR3: CASSPSLGDEQYF
size: .; D: .; V: TRBV6-6; J: TRBJ2-2; DNA: TGTGCCAGCAGTACCCGCCAGGGGGGGAACACCGGGGAGCTGTTTTTT; CDR3: CASSTRQGGNTGELFF
size: .; D: .; V: TRBV28; J: TRBJ2-2; DNA: TGTGCCAGCAGTTTATTTCCGGTACCCAACACCGGGGAGCTGTTTTTT; CDR3: CASSLFPVPNTGELFF
size: once; D: TRBD1; V: TRBV27; J: TRBJ2-7; DNA: TGTGCCAGCACCCCATCGACAGGGGGCTCCTACGAGCAGTACTTC; CDR3: CASTPSTGGSYEQYF
size: .; D: TRBD2; V: TRBV7-9; J: TRBJ2-1; DNA: TGTGCCAGCAGCCCCCAGGACGGGAGGTCCTACAATGAGCAGTTCTTC; CDR3: CASSPQDGRSYNEQFF
size: .; D: TRBD2; V: TRBV6-5; J: TRBJ2-3; DNA: TGTGCCAGCAGTTCTCGGACTAGCGGGATCCCAGATACGCAGTATTTT; CDR3: CASSSRTSGIPDTQYF
size: .; D: .; V: TRBV27; J: TRBJ1-5; DNA: TGTGCCAGCAGTCCCGAGGTGGTTCGGGTGGGCAATCAGCCCCAGCATTTT; CDR3: CASSPEVVRVGNQPQHF
size: .; D: .; V: TRBV7-9; J: TRBJ2-2; DNA: TGTGCCAGCAGCCCCCCGGGGTCCGGGGAGCTGTTTTTT; CDR3: CASSPPGSGELFF
size: .; D: TRBD1; V: TRBV7-8; J: TRBJ1-2; DNA: TGTGCCAGCAGCTTTCCGGACAGGCCCTATAGCTACACCTTC; CDR3: CASSFPDRPYSYTF
size: .; D: .; V: TRBV7-6; J: TRBJ2-7; DNA: TGTGCCAGCAGCTCCGACAGCTCCTACGAGCAGTACTTC; CDR3: CASSSDSSYEQYF
size: .; D: .; V: TRBV7-8; J: TRBJ2-1; DNA: TGTGCCAGCAGCTTCCGAATCTACAATGAGCAGTTCTTC; CDR3: CASSFRIYNEQFF
size: .; D: .; V: TRBV12-1; J: TRBJ1-1; DNA: TGTGCCAGCTTCGGACAGACGAACACTGAAGCTTTCTTT; CDR3: CASFGQTNTEAFF
size: .; D: .; V: TRBV14; J: TRBJ2-3; DNA: TGTGCCAGCAGCCCGGGGCGGATTAACACAGATACGCAGTATTTT; CDR3: CASSPGRINTDTQYF